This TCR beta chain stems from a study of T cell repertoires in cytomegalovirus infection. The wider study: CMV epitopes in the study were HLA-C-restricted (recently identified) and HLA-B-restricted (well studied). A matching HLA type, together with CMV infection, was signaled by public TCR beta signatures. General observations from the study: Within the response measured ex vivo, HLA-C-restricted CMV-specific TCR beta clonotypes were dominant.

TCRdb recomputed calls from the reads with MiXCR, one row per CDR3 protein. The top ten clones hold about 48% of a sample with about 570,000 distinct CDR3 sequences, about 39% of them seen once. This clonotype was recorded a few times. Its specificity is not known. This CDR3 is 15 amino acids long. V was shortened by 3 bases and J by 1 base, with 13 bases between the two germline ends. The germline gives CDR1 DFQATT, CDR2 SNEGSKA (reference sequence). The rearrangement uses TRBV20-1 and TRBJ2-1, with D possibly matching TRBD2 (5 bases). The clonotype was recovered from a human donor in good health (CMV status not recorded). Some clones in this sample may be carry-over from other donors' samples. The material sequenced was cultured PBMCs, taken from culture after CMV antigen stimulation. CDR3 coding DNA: TGCAGTGCTAGTTCGGGCAGCGGATCCTACAATGAGCAGTTCTTC. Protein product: CSASSGSGSYNEQFF.